This TCR beta chain stems from a study of read filtering for tumor transcriptome and immune sequencing. Notes on the study in general: IR-seq captured clonotypes deeper and more reliably than RNA-seq. The sorted CD138-negative fraction was a mixed bone marrow immune population, not purified T cells.

The library was built from roughly 400 ng RNA with molecular barcoded adaptors for alpha/delta and beta/gamma chains. TCRdb reprocessed the reads via MiXCR and lists one record per CDR3 protein. The table has about 14,000 distinct CDR3 sequences, around 21% seen once. A word on this clonotype: Antigen unknown.

Trimming left V 5 bases short and J 0 bases short, with 11 bases between. The CDR3 covers 15 residues. Germline V gene data show CDR1 as SEHNR and CDR2 as FQNEAQ (reference sequence). Bone marrow was sampled from every patient at the time of active disease. The receptor's source is a donor over 35 with multiple myeloma. Source material: a population of CD138-negative cells sorted from bone marrow. This chain links TRBV7-9 with TRBJ2-4; no clear D gene. The CDR3 region is CASSNGRLAKNIQYF. The CDR3 DNA is TGTGCCAGCAGCAATGGACGACTAGCCAAAAACATTCAGTACTTC.